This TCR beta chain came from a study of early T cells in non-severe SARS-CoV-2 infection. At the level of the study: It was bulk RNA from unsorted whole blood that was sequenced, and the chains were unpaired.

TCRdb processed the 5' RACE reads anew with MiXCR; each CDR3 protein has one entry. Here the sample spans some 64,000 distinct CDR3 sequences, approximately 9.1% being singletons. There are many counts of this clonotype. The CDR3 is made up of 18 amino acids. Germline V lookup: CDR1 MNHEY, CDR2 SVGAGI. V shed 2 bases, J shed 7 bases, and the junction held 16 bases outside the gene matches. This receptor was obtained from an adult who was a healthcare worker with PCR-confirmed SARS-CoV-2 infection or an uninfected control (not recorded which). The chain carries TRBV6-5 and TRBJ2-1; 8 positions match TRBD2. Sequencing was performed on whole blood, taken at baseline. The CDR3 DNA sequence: TGTGCCAGCAGTTACCTACCACTCGGAAGCGGGAGTAAAAATGAGCAGTTCTTC. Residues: CASSYLPLGSGSKNEQFF.